A few counts support the clone carrying this T cell receptor (beta chain). Its antigen is not known. Sequencing used immunoSEQ multiplex PCR; TCRdb keeps in-frame clones, though not all of them. The repertoire includes more than 150,000 clones, 85% to 90% of them detected once, and around 5.8% sits in the top ten. This record belongs to a study of T cell responses to AZD1222 COVID-19 vaccine. Study overall: Doses given second, at about 4 or about 12 weeks, were pooled.

General observations from the study: When two AZD1222 doses had been given, Spike-specific TCR breadth and depth rose. Within unmutated variant regions lay the reported targets of nearly half of spike-specific TCRs. Repertoires were obtained only post-peak T cell response.

Germline V gene sequence: CDR1 SEHNR, CDR2 FQNEAQ (reference sequence). This CDR3 region has 15 residues. V lost 2 bases, J lost 4 bases, and 11 bases lay in between. The rearrangement links TRBV7-9 to TRBJ1-4, with D possibly matching TRBD1 (5 bases). This receptor was identified in an adult in good health. Here the sequenced sample was peripheral blood, taken on day 0 of AZD1222 vaccination. This CDR3 is CASSLSDRSNEKLFF. The DNA of the CDR3 is TGTGCCAGCAGCTTATCCGACAGAAGTAATGAAAAACTGTTTTTT.